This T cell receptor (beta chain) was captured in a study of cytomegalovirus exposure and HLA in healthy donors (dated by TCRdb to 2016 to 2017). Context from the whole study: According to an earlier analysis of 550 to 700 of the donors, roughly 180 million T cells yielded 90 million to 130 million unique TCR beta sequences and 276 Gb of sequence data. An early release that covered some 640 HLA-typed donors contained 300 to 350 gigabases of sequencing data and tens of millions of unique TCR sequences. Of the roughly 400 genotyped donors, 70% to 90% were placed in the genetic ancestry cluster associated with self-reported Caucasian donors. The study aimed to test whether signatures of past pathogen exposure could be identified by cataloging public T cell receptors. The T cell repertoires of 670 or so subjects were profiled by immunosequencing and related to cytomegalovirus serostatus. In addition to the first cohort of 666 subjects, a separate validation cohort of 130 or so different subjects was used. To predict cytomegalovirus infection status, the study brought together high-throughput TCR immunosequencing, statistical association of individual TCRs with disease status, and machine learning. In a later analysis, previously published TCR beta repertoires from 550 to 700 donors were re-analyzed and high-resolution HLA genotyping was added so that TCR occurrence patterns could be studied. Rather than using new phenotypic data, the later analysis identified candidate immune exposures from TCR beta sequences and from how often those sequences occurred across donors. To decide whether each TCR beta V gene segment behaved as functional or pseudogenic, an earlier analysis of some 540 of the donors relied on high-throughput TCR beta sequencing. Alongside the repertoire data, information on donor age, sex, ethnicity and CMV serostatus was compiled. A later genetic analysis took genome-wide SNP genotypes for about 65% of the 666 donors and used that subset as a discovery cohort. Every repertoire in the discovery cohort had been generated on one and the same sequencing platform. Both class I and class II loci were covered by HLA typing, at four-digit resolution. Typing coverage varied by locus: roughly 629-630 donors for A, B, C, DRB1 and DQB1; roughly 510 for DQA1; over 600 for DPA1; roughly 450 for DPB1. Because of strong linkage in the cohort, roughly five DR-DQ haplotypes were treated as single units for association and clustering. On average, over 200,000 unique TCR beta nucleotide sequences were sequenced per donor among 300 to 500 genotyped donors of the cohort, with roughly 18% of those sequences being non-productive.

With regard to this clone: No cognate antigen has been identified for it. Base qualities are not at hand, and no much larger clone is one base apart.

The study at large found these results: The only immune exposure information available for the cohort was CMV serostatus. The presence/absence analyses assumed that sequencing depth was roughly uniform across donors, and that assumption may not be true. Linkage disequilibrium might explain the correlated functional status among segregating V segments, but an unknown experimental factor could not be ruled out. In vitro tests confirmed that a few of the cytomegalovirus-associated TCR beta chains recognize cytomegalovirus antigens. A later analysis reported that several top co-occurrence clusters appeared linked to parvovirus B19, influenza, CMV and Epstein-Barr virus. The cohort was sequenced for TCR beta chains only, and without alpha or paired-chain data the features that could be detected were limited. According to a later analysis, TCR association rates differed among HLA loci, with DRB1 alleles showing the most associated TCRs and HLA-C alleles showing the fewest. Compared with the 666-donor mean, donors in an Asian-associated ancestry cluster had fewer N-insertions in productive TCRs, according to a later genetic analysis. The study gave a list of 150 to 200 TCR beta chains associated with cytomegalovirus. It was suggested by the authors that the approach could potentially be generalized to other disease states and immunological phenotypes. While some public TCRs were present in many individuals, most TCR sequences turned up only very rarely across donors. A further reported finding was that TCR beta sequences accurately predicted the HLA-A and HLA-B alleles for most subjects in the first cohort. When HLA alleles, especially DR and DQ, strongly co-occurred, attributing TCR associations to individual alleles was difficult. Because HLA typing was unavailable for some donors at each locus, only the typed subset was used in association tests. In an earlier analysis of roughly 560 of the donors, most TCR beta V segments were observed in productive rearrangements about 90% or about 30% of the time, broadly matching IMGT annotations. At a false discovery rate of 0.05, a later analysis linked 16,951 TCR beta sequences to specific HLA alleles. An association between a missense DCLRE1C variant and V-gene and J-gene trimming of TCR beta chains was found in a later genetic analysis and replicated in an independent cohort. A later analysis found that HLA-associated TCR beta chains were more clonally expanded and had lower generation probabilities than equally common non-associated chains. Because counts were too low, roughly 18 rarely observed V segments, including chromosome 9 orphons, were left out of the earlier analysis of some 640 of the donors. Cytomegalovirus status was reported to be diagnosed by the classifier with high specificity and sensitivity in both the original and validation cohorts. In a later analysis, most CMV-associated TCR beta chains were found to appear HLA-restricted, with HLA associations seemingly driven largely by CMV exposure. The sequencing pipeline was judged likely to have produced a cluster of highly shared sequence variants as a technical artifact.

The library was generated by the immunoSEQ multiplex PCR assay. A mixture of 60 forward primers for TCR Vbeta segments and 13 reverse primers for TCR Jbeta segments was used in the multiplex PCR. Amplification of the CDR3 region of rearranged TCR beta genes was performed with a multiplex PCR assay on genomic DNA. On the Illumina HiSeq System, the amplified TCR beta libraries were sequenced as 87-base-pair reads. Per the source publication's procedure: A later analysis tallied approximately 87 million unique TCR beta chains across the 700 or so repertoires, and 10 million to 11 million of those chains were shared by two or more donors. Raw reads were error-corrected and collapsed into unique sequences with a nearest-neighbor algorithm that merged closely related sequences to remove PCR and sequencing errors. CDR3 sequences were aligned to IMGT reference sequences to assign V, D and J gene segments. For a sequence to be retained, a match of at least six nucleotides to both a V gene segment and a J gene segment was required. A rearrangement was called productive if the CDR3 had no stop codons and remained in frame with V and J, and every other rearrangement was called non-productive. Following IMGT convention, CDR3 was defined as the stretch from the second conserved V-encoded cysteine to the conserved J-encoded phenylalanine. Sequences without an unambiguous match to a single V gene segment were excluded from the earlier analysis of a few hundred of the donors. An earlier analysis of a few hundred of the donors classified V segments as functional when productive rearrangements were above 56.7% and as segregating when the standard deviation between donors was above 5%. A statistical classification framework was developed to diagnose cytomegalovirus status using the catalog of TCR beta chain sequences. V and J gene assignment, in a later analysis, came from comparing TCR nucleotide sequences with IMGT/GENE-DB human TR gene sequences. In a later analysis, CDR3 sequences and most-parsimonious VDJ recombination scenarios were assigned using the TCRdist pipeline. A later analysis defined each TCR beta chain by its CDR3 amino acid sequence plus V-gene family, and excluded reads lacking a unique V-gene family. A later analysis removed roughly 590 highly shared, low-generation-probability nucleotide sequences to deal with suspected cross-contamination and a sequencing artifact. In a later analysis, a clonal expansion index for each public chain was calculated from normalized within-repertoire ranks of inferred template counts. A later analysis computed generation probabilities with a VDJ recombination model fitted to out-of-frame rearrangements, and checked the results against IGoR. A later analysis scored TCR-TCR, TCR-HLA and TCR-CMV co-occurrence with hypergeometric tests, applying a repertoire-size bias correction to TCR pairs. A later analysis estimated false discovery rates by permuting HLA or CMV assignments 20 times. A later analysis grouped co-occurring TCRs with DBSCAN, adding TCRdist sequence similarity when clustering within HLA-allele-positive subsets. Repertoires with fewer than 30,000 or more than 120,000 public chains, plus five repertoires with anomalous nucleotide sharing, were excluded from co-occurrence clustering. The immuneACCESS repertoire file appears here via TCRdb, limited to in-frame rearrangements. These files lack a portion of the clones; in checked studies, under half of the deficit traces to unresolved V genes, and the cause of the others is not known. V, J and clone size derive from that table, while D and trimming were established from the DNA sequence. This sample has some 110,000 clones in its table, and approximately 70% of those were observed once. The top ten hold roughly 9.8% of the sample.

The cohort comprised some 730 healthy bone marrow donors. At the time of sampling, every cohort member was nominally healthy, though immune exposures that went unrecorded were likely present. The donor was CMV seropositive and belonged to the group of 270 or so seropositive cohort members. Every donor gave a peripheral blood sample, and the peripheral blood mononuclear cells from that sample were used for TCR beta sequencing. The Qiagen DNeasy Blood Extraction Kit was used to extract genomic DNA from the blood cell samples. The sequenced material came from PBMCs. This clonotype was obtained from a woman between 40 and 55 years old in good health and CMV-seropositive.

The CDR3 has the sequence CAWGAGSSYNEQFF. The DNA sequence is given as TGTGCCTGGGGAGCGGGGAGCTCCTACAATGAGCAGTTCTTC. Recombination joined TRBV30 with TRBJ2-1; 7 junctional bases match TRBD2. Trimming takes 5 bases off V and 0 bases off J; junction bases not matched to a gene: 4. The CDR3 has 14 amino acids, counting the end cysteine and phenylalanine. The DNA shown is the 42-base CDR3, in frame from base 1. CDR1 GTSNPN and CDR2 SVGIG are derived from the germline V gene (reference sequence).